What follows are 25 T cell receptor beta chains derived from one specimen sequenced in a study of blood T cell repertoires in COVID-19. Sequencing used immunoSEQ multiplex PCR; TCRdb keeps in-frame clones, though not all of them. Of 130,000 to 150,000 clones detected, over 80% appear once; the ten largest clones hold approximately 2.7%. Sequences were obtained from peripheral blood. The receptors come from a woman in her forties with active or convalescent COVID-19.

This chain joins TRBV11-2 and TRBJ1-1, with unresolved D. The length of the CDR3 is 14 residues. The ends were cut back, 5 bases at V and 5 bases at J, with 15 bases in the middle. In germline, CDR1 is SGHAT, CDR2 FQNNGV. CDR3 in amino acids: CASSNGLQKTEAFF. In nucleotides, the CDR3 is TGTGCCAGCAGCAATGGCCTACAGAAAACTGAAGCTTTCTTT.

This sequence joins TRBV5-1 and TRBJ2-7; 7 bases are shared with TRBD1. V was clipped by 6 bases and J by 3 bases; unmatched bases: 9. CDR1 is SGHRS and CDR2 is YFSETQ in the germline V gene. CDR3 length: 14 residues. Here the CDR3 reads CASILQGDLYEQYF. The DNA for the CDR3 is TGCGCCAGCATTCTGCAGGGGGACCTCTACGAGCAGTACTTC.

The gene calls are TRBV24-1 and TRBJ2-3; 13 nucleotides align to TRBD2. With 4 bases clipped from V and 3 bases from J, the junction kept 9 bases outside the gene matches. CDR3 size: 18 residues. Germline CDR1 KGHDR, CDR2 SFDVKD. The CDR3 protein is CATSDFPRTSGRTDTQYF. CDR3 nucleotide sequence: TGTGCCACCAGTGACTTTCCGAGGACTAGCGGGAGAACAGATACGCAGTATTTT.

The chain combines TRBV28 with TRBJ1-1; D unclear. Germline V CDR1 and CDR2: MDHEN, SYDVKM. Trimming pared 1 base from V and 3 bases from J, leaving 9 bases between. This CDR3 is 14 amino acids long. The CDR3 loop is CASSLSGGDTEAFF. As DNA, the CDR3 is TGTGCCAGCAGTTTATCTGGCGGGGACACTGAAGCTTTCTTT.

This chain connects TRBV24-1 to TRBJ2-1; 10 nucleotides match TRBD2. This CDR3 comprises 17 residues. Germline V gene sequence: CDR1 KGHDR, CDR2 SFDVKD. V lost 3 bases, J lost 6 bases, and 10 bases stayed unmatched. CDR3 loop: CATSDPRATSGVNEQFF. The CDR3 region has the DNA TGTGCCACCAGTGATCCGCGGGCCACTAGCGGGGTCAATGAGCAGTTCTTC.

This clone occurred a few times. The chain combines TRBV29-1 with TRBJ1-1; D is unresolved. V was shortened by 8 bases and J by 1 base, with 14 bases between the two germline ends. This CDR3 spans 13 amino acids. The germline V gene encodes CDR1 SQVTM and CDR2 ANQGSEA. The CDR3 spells CSTIMGRNTEAFF. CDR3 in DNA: TGCAGCACGATTATGGGGAGGAACACTGAAGCTTTCTTT.

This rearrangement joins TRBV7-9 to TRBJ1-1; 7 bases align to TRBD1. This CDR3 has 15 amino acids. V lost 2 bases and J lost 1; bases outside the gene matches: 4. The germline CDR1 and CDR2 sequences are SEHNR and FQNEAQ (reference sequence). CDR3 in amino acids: CASSLSGQANTEAFF. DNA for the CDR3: TGTGCCAGCAGCTTATCTGGACAGGCGAACACTGAAGCTTTCTTT.

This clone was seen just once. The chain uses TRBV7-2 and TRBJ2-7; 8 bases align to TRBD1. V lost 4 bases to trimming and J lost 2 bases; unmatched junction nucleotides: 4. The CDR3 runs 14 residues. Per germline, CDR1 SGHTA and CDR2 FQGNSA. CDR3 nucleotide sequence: TGTGCCAGCAGCTCCGACAGGGGACCCTACGAGCAGTACTTC. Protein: CASSSDRGPYEQYF.

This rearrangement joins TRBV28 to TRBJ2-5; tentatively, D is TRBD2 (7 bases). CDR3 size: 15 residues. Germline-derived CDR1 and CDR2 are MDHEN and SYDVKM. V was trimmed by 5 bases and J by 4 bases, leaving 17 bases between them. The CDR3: CASSRLTGRGETQYF. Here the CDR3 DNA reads TGTGCCAGCAGTCGACTCACAGGGAGGGGAGAGACCCAGTACTTC.

The CDR3 nucleotides are TGTGCCAGCAGTTACGCCCTAGGACTAGCGGGAGGGCCAGATACGCAGTATTTT. Translated, it gives CASSYALGLAGGPDTQYF. This chain connects TRBV6-2 or TRBV6-3 to TRBJ2-3, with 15 bases aligning to TRBD2. The germline CDR1 and CDR2 sequences are MNHEY and SVGEGT. The V and J ends lost 2 bases and 4 bases, in that order; junction bases with no gene match: 7. This CDR3 spans 18 amino acids.

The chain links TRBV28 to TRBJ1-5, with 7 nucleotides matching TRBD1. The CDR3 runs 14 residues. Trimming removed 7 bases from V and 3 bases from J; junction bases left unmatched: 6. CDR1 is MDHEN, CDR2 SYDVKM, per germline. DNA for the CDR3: TGTGCCAGCATTCTACAGGGGTTCAATCAGCCCCAGCATTTT. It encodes CASILQGFNQPQHF.

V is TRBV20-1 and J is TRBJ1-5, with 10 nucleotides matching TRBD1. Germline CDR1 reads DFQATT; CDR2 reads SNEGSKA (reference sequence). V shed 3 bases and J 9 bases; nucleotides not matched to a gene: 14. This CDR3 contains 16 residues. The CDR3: CSASRGQGIVSLPQHF. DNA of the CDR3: TGCAGTGCTAGTCGGGGACAGGGGATAGTATCTTTGCCCCAGCATTTT.

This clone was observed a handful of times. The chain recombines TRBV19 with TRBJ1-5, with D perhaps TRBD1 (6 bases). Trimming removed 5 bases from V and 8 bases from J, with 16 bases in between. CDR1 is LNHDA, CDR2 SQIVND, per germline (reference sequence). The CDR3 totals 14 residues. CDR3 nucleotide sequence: TGTGCCAGTAGTTCCTGGACAGCCCCCGAGCCCCAGCATTTT. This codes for CASSSWTAPEPQHF.

For the CDR3, the DNA is TGTGCCAGCAGCTTAGACGGCGGGTTTTCTCAAGAGACCCAGTACTTC. Translated: CASSLDGGFSQETQYF. The chain is built from TRBV7-7 and TRBJ2-5, with D maybe TRBD2 (5 bases). With 1 base removed from V and 2 bases from J, the gap between germline ends came to 14 bases. The CDR3 covers 16 residues. Per germline, CDR1 SSHAT and CDR2 FNYEAQ (reference sequence).

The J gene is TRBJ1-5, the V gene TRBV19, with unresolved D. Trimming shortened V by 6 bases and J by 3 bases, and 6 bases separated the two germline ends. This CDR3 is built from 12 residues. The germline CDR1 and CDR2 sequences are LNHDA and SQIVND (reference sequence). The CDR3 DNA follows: TGTGCCAGTAGCCCTTACAATCAGCCCCAGCATTTT. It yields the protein CASSPYNQPQHF.

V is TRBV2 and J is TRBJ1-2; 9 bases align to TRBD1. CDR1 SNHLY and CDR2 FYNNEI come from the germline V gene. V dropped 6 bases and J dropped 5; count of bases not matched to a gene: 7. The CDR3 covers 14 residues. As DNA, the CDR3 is TGTGCCAGCAGCGTGACAGGGGGATCTTATGGCTACACCTTC. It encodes CASSVTGGSYGYTF. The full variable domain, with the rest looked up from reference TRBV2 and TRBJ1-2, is EPEVTQTPSHQVTQMGQEVILRCVPISNHLYFYWYRQILGQKVEFLVSFYNNEISEKSEIFDDQFSVERPDGSNFTLKIRSTKLEDSAMYFCASSVTGGSYGYTFGSGTRLTVV.

Here the CDR3 reads CASSQTLLGGSGNEQFF. The CDR3 coding sequence is TGTGCCAGCAGCCAAACTTTACTAGGGGGCTCGGGCAATGAGCAGTTCTTC. The chain carries TRBV3-1 (or the pseudogene TRBV3-2) and TRBJ2-1; TRBD1 matches 7 bases. Germline loops: CDR1 LGHDT, CDR2 YNNKEL (reference sequence). The CDR3 loop spans 17 amino acids. V trimming: 2 bases; J trimming: 6 bases; junction bases outside the gene matches: 13.

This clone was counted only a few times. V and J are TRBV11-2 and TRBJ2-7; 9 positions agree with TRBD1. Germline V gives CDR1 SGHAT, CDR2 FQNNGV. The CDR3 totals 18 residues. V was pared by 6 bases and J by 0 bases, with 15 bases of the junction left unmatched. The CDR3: CASSPVGDRVIPSYEQYF. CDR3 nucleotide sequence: TGTGCCAGCAGTCCAGTAGGGGACAGGGTAATTCCCTCCTACGAGCAGTACTTC. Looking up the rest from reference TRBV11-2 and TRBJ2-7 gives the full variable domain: EAGVAQSPRYKIIEKRQSVAFWCNPISGHATLYWYQQILGQGPKLLIQFQNNGVVDDSQLPKDRFSAERLKGVDSTLKIQPAKLEDSAVYLCASSPVGDRVIPSYEQYFGPGTRLTVT.

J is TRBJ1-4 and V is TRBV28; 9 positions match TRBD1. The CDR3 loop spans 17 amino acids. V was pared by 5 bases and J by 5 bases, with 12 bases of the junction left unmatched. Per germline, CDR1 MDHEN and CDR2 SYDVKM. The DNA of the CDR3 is TGTGCCAGCAGTCAATACAGGGGGCCGGGAGTCAATGAAAAACTGTTTTTT. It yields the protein CASSQYRGPGVNEKLFF.

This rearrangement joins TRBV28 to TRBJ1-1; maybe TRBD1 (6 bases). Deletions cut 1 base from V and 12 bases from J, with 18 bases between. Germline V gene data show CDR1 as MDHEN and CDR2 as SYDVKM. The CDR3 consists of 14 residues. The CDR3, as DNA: TGTGCCAGCAGTTTATTCGGGGGGCTTATAAGGTCTTTCTTT. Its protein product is CASSLFGGLIRSFF. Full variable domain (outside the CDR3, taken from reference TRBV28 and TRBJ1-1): DVKVTQSSRYLVKRTGEKVFLECVQDMDHENMFWYRQDPGLGLRLIYFSYDVKMKEKGDIPEGYSVSREKKERFSLILESASTNQTSMYLCASSLFGGLIRSFFGQGTRLTVV.

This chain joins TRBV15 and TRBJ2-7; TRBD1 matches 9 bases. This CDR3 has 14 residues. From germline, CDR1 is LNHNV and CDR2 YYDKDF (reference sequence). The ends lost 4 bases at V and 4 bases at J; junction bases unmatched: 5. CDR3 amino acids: CATSNTGQGYEQYF. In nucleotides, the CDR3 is TGTGCCACCAGCAACACGGGACAGGGATACGAGCAGTACTTC.

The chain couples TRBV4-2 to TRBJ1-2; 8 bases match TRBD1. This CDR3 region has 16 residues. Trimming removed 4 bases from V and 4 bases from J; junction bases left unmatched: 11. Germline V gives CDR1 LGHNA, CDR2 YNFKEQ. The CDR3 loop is CASSLQGEAPGYGYTF. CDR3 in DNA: TGTGCCAGCAGCCTACAGGGGGAAGCACCCGGCTATGGCTACACCTTC.

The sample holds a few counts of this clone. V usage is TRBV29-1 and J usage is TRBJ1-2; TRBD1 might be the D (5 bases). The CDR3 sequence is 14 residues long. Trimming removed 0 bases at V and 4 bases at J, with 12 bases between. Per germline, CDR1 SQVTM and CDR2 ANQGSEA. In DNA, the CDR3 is TGCAGCGTTGAAGATCAGACAGAGTTCTATGGCTACACCTTC. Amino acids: CSVEDQTEFYGYTF. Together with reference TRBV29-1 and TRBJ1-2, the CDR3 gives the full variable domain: SAVISQKPSRDICQRGTSLTIQCQVDSQVTMMFWYRQQPGQSLTLIATANQGSEATYESGFVIDKFPISRPNLTFSTLTVSNMSPEDSSIYLCSVEDQTEFYGYTFGSGTRLTVV.

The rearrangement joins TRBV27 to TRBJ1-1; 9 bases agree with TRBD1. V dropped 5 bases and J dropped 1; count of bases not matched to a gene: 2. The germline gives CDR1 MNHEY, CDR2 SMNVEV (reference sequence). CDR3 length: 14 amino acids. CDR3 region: CASSPDRGNTEAFF. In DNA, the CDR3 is TGTGCCAGCAGTCCGGACAGGGGGAACACTGAAGCTTTCTTT.

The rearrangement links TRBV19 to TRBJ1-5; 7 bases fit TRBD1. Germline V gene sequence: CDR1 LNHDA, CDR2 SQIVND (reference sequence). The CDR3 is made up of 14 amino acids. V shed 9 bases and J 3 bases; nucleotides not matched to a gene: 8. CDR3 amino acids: CASTGVVNNQPQHF. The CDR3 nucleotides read TGTGCCAGCACAGGGGTGGTTAACAATCAGCCCCAGCATTTT.